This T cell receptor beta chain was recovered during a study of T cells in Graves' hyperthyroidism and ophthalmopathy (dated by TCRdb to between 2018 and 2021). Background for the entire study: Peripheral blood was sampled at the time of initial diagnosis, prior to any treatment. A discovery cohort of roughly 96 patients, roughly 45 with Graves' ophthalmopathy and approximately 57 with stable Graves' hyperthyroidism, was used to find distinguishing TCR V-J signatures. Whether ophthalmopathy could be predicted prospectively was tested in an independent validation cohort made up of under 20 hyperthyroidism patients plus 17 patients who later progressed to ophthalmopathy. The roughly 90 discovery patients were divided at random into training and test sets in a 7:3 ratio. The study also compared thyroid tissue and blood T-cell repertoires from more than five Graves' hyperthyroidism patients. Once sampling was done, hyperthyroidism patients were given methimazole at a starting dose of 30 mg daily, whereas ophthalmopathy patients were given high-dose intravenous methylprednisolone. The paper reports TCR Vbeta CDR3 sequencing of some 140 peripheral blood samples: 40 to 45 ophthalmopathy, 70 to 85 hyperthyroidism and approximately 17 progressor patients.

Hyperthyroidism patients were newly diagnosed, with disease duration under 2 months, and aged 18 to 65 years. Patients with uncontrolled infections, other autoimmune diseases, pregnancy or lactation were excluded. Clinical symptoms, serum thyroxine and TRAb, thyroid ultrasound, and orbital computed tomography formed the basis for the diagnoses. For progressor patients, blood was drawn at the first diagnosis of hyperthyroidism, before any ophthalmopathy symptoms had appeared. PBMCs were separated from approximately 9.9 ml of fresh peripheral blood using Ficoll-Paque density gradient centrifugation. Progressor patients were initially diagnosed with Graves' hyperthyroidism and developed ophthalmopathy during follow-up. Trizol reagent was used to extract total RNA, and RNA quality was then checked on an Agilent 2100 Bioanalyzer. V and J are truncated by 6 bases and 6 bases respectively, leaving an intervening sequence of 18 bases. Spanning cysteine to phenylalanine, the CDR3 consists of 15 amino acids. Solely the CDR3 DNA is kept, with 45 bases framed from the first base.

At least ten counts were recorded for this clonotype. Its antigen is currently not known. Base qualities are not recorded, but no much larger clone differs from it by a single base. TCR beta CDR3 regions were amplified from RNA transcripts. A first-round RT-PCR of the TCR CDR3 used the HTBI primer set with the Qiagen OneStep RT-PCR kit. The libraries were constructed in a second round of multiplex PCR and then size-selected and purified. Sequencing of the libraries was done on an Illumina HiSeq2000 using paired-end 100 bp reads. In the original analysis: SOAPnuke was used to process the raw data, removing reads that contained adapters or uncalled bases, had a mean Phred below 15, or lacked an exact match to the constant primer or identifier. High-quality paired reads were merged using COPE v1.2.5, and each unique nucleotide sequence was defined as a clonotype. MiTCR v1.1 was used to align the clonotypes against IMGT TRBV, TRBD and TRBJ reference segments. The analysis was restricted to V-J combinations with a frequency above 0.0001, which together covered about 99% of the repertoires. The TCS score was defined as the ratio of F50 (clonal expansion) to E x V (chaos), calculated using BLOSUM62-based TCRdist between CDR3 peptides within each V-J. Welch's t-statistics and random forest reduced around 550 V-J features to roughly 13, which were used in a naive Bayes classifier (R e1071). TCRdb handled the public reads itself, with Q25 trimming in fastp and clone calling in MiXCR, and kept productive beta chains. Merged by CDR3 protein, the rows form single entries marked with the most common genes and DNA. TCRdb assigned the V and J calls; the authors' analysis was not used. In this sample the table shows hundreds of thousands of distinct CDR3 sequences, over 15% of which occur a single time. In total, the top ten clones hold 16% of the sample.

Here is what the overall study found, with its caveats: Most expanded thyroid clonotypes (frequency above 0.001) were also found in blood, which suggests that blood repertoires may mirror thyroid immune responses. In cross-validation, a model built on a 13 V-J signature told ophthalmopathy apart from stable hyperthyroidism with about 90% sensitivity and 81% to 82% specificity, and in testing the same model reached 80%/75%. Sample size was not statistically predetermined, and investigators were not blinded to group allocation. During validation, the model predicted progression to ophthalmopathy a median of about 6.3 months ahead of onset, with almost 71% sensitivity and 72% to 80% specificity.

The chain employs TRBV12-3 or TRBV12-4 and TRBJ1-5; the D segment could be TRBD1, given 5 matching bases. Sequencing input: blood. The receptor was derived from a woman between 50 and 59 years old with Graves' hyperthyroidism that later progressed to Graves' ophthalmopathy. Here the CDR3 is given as CASRVGSARGQPQHF. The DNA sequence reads TGTGCCAGCAGGGTCGGGTCGGCGAGGGGTCAGCCCCAGCATTTT.